In this sample, the clone carrying this T cell receptor beta chain turned up once. The entry originates in a study of T cell responses to AZD1222 COVID-19 vaccine. This CDR3 is built from 13 residues. The V and J ends lost 10 bases and 4 bases respectively, with 13 bases between them. Measured with immunoSEQ multiplex PCR; TCRdb has only the in-frame clones, and not every one. The data contain more than 90,000 clones, 88% of them seen just once; the ten biggest clones take up around a sixth. This clonotype was obtained from an adult who received the AZD1222 COVID-19 vaccine. The chain links TRBV12-3 or TRBV12-4 to TRBJ1-4; D gene uncertain. The source was peripheral blood, collected 28 days after the second AZD1222 dose. CDR3 DNA sequence: TGTGCCACCCTATCAAATGTTAATGAAAAACTGTTTTTT. Its protein product is CATLSNVNEKLFF.